This T cell receptor (beta chain) came from a study of T cells in tuberculosis. Turning to the study itself: Sequenced TCRs come from CD1B-GMM tetramer-binding T cells.

Cells were sorted from thawed PBMC rested overnight and stained with GMM-loaded CD1B tetramer, viability dye and anti-CD3. CD1B tetramers were loaded with Rhodococcus equi-derived C32 glucose monomycolate. About 100,000 tetramer-negative cells were sorted from each donor. General study findings and limits: T cells binding CD1B-GMM tetramer weakly possibly escaped the sort.

Germline V gene lookup returns CDR1 GTSNPN and CDR2 SVGIG (reference sequence). Trimming stripped 0 bases from V and 8 bases from J, with 9 bases between. The CDR3 has 12 amino acids. TCR-alpha and TCR-beta chains were sequenced unpaired. TCRdb keeps only in-frame clones here, not all; method: immunoSEQ multiplex PCR. This table holds about 59,000 clones, 80% to 85% found once. The V call is TRBV30, the J call TRBJ2-3; a weak D match, TRBD2 (6 bases). The receptor's source is an adult woman with latent tuberculosis. Material for sequencing was CD1b-GMM tetramer-negative cells sorted from PBMCs. The CDR3 region is CAWSVKGGTQYF. CDR3 in DNA: TGTGCCTGGAGTGTAAAGGGAGGTACGCAGTATTTT.